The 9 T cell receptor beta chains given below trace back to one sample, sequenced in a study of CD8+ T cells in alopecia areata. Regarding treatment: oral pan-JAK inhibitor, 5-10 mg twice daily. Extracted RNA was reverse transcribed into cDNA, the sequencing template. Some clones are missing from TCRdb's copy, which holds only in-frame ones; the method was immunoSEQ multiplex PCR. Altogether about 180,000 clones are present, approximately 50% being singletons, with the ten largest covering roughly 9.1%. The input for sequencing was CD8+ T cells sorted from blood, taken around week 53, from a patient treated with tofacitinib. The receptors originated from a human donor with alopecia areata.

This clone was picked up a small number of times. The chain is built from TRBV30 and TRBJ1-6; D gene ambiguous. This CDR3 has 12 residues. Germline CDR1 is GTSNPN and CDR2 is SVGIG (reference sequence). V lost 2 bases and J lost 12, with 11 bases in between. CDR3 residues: CAWSRTSGPLHF. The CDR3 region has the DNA TGTGCCTGGAGTCGGACGAGTGGACCCCTCCACTTT.

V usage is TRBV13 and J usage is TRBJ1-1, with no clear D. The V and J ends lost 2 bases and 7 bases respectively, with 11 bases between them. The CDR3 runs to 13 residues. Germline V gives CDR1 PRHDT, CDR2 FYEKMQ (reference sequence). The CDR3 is CASSLWQMGEAFF. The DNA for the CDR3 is TGTGCCAGCAGCTTATGGCAAATGGGTGAAGCTTTCTTT. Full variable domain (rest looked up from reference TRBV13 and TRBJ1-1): AAGVIQSPRHLIKEKRETATLKCYPIPRHDTVYWYQQGPGQDPQFLISFYEKMQSDKGSIPDRFSAQQFSDYHSELNMSSLELGDSALYFCASSLWQMGEAFFGQGTRLTVV.

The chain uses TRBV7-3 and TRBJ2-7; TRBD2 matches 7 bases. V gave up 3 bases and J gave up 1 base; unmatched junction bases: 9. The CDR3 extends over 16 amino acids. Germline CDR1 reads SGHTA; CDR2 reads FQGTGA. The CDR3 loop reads CASSFGTKGESYEQYF. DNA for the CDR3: TGTGCCAGCAGCTTTGGGACTAAAGGGGAATCCTACGAGCAGTACTTC.

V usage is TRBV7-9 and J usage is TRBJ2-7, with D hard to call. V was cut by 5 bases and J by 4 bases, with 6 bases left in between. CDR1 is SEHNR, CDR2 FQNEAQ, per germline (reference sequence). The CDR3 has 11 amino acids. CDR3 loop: CASSRSYEQYF. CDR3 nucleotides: TGTGCCAGCAGCCGTTCGTACGAGCAGTACTTC.

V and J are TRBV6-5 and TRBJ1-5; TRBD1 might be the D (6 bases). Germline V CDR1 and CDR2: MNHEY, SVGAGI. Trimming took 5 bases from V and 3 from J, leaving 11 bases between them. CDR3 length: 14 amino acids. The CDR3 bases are TGTGCCAGCAGTCCGGACAGCATCAATCAGCCCCAGCATTTT. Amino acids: CASSPDSINQPQHF.

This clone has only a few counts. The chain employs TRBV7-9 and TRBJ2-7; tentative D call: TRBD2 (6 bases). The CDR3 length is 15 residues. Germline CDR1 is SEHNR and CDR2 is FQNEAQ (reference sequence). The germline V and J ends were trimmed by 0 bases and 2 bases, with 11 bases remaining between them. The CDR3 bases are TGTGCCAGCAGCTTAGCGGAGGGTTCCCCCTACGAGCAGTACTTC. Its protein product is CASSLAEGSPYEQYF.

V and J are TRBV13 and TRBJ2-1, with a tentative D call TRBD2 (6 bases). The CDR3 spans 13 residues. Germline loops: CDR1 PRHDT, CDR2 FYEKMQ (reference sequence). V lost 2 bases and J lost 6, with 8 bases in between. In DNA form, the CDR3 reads TGTGCCAGCAGCTTAATGGGAGGCAATGAGCAGTTCTTC. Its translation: CASSLMGGNEQFF.

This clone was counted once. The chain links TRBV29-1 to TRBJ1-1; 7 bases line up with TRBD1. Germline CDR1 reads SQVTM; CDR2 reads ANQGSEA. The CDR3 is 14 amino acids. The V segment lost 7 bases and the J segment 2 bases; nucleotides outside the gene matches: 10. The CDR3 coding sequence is TGCAGCGCTCACAGGGGTGGCGGTAACACTGAAGCTTTCTTT. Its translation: CSAHRGGGNTEAFF.

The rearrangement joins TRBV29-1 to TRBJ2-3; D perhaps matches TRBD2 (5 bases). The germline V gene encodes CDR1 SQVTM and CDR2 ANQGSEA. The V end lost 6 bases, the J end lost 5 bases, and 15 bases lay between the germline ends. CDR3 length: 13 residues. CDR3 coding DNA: TGCAGCGTGAAGGACTGGCCCATAGATACGCAGTATTTT. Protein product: CSVKDWPIDTQYF.